A selection of T cell receptor beta chains follows, all from one sample in a study of beta chain features in type 1 diabetes. The table came from immunoSEQ multiplex PCR; TCRdb's copy has only in-frame clones and leaves some out. This sample has about 320,000 clones, with 11% to 15% found just once. Material: central memory CD4+ T cells from blood. The receptors derive from a man aged 25-45 years in good health. Each CDR3 is given with its conserved first and last residue. The D gene is left open where the match is weak. Rows give clone size only sometimes, using once, few, many, or a class for an expanded clone.

cdr3_nt cdr3_aa clone_size v_call d_call j_call
TGTGCCAGCTCACCACCTAGCGGGGGGGCTTCTGAGCAGTTCTTC CASSPPSGGASEQFF - TRBV18 TRBD2 TRBJ2-1
TGTGCCAGCAGCTTGTCCGACAGTACCTACGAGCAGTACTTC CASSLSDSTYEQYF - TRBV5-4 - TRBJ2-7
TGCGCCAGCAGCTGGGACAGAAGTTCCTACGAGCAGTACTTC CASSWDRSSYEQYF few TRBV5-1 TRBD1 TRBJ2-7
TGTGCCAGCAGTTGGGGGGCTGGGGGCTACACCTTC CASSWGAGGYTF - TRBV27 - TRBJ1-2
TGTGCCAGCAGCGTAGTACCCGAGAACACTGAAGCTTTCTTT CASSVVPENTEAFF - TRBV9 - TRBJ1-1
TGTGCCAGCAGCTTAGGCCGGGGGGAATCCGGGGAGCTGTTTTTT CASSLGRGESGELFF - TRBV13 TRBD2 TRBJ2-2
TGTGCCACTGCAAGTGGGGTGGACACTGAAGCTTTCTTT CATASGVDTEAFF - TRBV5-6 - TRBJ1-1
TGTGCCAGCAGCTCGGAGCGGGGGGCCGAGCAGTACTTC CASSSERGAEQYF few TRBV7-2 TRBD2 TRBJ2-7
TGTGCCAGCAGATCGACAGGCCTGAACACTGAAGCTTTCTTT CASRSTGLNTEAFF few TRBV6-1 - TRBJ1-1
TGTGCCAGCAGCCTCGGAGGGGGCAACACAGATACGCAGTATTTT CASSLGGGNTDTQYF - TRBV7-6 - TRBJ2-3
TGCGCCAGCAGCCAAGATCTGGACACTGAAGCTTTCTTT CASSQDLDTEAFF - TRBV4-1 - TRBJ1-1
TGCGCCAGCAGCCAAGAGTATTACGGGATGTATGGCTACACCTTC CASSQEYYGMYGYTF - TRBV4-3 - TRBJ1-2
TGTGCCAGCAGCTCCGGCCCCAGTCGGCAGTTCTTC CASSSGPSRQFF few TRBV7-2 - TRBJ2-1
TGTGCCAGCAGCTTGGATAGCAGGGACGAGCAGTTCTTC CASSLDSRDEQFF many TRBV5-6 - TRBJ2-1
TGTGCCAGCAGTGTTAGTCAGGCGAACACTGAAGCTTTCTTT CASSVSQANTEAFF - TRBV6-1 - TRBJ1-1
TGTGCCAGCAGCGACAACAGGGCGGGTACTGAAGCTTTCTTT CASSDNRAGTEAFF few TRBV9 - TRBJ1-1
TGTGCCAGCAGCGGAGGAGGGTCAGCTGGAAACACCATATATTTT CASSGGGSAGNTIYF - TRBV9 - TRBJ1-3
TGCGCCAGCAGCCTTCTCCCGCAGGGTATGAACACTGAAGCTTTCTTT CASSLLPQGMNTEAFF few TRBV5-1 - TRBJ1-1
TGTGCCAGCAGCCTACTAGCGGGAGCTGACACCGGGGAGCTGTTTTTT CASSLLAGADTGELFF few TRBV7-3 TRBD2 TRBJ2-2
TGTGCCAGCAGCCGAACCCGGGGGGGTGAGCAGTTCTTC CASSRTRGGEQFF few TRBV14 TRBD2 TRBJ2-1
TGTGCCAGCAGCTTAGGTGTTAGGGGAGCTTTCTTT CASSLGVRGAFF - TRBV11-2 - TRBJ1-1
TGTGCCAGCAGTCTTTGGGCCCCAGAGAAAAGGTATAGCTACGAGCAGTACTTC CASSLWAPEKRYSYEQYF few TRBV27 - TRBJ2-7
TGTGCCAGCAGTTTCTTGAAGAACACTGAAGCTTTCTTT CASSFLKNTEAFF few TRBV27 - TRBJ1-1
TGTGCCAGTATACGGACTAGCGGGGGTACCGGGGAGCTGTTTTTT CASIRTSGGTGELFF few TRBV19 TRBD2 TRBJ2-2
TGTGCCAGCAGCTTAGAAAGCGCCAATACGCAGTATTTT CASSLESANTQYF - TRBV7-8 - TRBJ2-3
TGTGCCAGCAGTGAATCGGCGAAACCGCAGTATTTT CASSESAKPQYF many TRBV13 - TRBJ2-3